One and the same sample provided the 32 T cell receptor beta chains below, sequenced in a study of blood T cell repertoires in COVID-19. Repertoires were generated with immunoSEQ multiplex PCR, while TCRdb's copy carries only in-frame clones and drops some. The sample records approximately 60,000 clones, 80% to 95% being singletons. Sequencing used peripheral blood. The origin of the receptors is a man in his 70s with active COVID-19.

The chain joins TRBV3-1 (or the pseudogene TRBV3-2) to TRBJ1-2, with a tentative D call TRBD1 (6 bases). The CDR3 runs to 20 residues. Germline lookup yields CDR1 LGHDT and CDR2 YNNKEL (reference sequence). The germline V and J ends were trimmed by 4 bases and 4 bases, with 31 bases remaining between them. The CDR3 region is CASSRPTGTFRIGTFYGYTF. In nucleotides, the CDR3 is TGTGCCAGCAGCCGCCCGACAGGAACTTTTCGGATTGGAACTTTCTATGGCTACACCTTC.

This chain connects TRBV10-1 to TRBJ1-1; D remains unclear. Germline CDR1 WNHNN, CDR2 SYGVQD (reference sequence). V was shortened by 4 bases and J by 1 base, with 10 bases between the two germline ends. The CDR3 runs to 14 residues. CDR3 DNA: TGCGCCAGCAGTGCTCCGGGAACGAACACTGAAGCTTTCTTT. It specifies CASSAPGTNTEAFF.

The V call is TRBV11-3, the J call TRBJ2-2, with unresolved D. The CDR3 length is 15 residues. The V gene's germline CDR1 is SGHNT and CDR2 YENEEA. V was shortened by 5 bases and J by 5 bases, with 15 bases between the two germline ends. The chain's CDR3 is CASSRERLITGELFF. The CDR3 nucleotides read TGTGCCAGCAGCCGCGAGCGCCTTATAACCGGGGAGCTGTTTTTT.

V gene TRBV3-1 (or the pseudogene TRBV3-2) combines with J gene TRBJ2-1; tentatively, D is TRBD1 (6 bases). Germline V gene lookup returns CDR1 LGHDT and CDR2 YNNKEL (reference sequence). The CDR3 consists of 17 residues. Trimming stripped 4 bases from V and 1 base from J, with 17 bases between. In DNA, the CDR3 is TGTGCCAGCAGCCGACTTACAGGGAGTGGGTCCTACAATGAGCAGTTCTTC. Its protein is CASSRLTGSGSYNEQFF.

This chain links TRBV6-5 with TRBJ2-1; 10 nucleotides agree with TRBD2. This CDR3 spans 15 amino acids. CDR1 and CDR2 from the germline V gene are MNHEY and SVGAGI. V gave up 6 bases and J gave up 5 bases; unmatched junction bases: 7. The CDR3 sequence is CASSQRGGRHNEQFF. The CDR3 DNA sequence: TGTGCCAGCAGCCAGCGGGGGGGCCGTCACAATGAGCAGTTCTTC.

V gene TRBV11-3 combines with J gene TRBJ2-7; TRBD1 aligns across 7 bases. V was clipped by 1 base and J by 5 bases; unmatched bases: 5. The germline V gene has CDR1 SGHNT and CDR2 YENEEA. This CDR3 is 14 amino acids long. The CDR3 sequence is CASSLVQGVDEQYF. The DNA of the CDR3 is TGTGCCAGCAGCTTAGTTCAGGGGGTCGACGAGCAGTACTTC.

This clone was counted a single time. The J gene is TRBJ2-7, the V gene TRBV21-1; whether TRBD2, the table's D call, matches the DNA was not checked. TRBV21-1 is assigned pseudogene status. The CDR3 consists of 15 residues. The CDR3 protein is CASSKAPSGIDEQYV. CDR3 nucleotide sequence: TGTGCCAGCAGCAAAGCGCCCTCCGGGATCGACGAGCAGTACGTC.

The J gene is TRBJ2-5, the V gene TRBV24-1; 11 bases are shared with TRBD2. The V segment lost 3 bases and the J segment 4 bases; nucleotides outside the gene matches: 6. The germline gives CDR1 KGHDR, CDR2 SFDVKD. CDR3 length equals 16 residues. The CDR3 spells CATSDTGLAGSETQYF. CDR3 in DNA: TGTGCCACCAGTGATACCGGACTAGCGGGTTCAGAGACCCAGTACTTC.

V is TRBV11-3 and J is TRBJ2-2; the match to TRBD2 covers 9 bases. Germline V gives CDR1 SGHNT, CDR2 YENEEA. This CDR3 has 15 residues. The trim removed 6 bases at V and 2 bases at J, leaving 4 bases unmatched. Here the CDR3 reads CASRLSGGNTGELFF. CDR3 nucleotides: TGTGCCAGCAGACTTAGCGGGGGAAACACCGGGGAGCTGTTTTTT.

V gene TRBV4-2 combines with J gene TRBJ2-2, with 16 positions matching TRBD2. Unmatched junction bases numbered 9, after V lost 4 bases and J lost 4 bases. The CDR3 spans 19 residues. Germline CDR1 reads LGHNA; CDR2 reads YNFKEQ. The CDR3 spells CASSRAGTSGGAGTGELFF. CDR3 coding DNA: TGTGCCAGCAGCCGAGCCGGGACTAGCGGGGGGGCAGGCACCGGGGAGCTGTTTTTT.

V is TRBV10-3 and J is TRBJ2-3; 13 bases fit TRBD2. The CDR3 is made up of 15 amino acids. V lost 7 bases, J lost 1 base, and 2 bases stayed unmatched. The germline gives CDR1 ENHRY, CDR2 SYGVKD. Here the CDR3 DNA reads TGTGCCATCACTGGGACTAGCGGGGGCACAGATACGCAGTATTTT. Encoded protein: CAITGTSGGTDTQYF.

This clone has a single count. The chain uses TRBV11-3 and TRBJ2-2, with 12 bases lining up with TRBD1. There are 15 residues in the CDR3. The V gene end was trimmed by 6 bases and the J gene end by 4 bases; junction bases not matched to a gene: 3. Germline loops: CDR1 SGHNT, CDR2 YENEEA. In DNA form, the CDR3 reads TGTGCCAGCAGGGGGACAGGGGGCTTCACCGGGGAGCTGTTTTTT. Translated, it gives CASRGTGGFTGELFF.

This CDR3 is CASSLNGQNTEAFF. CDR3 bases: TGCGCCAGCAGCTTAAATGGACAGAACACTGAAGCTTTCTTT. This sequence joins TRBV5-1 and TRBJ1-1; a possible D gene is TRBD1 (5 bases). The germline CDR1 and CDR2 sequences are SGHRS and YFSETQ. This CDR3 region has 14 residues. Trimming stripped 2 bases from V and 1 base from J, with 9 bases between.

This chain connects TRBV5-4 to TRBJ1-1, with unresolved D. CDR3 length: 15 amino acids. The V end was cut by 0 bases, the J end by 1 base, with 10 bases between. CDR1 and CDR2 from the germline V gene are SGHNT and YYREEE (reference sequence). CDR3 coding DNA: TGTGCCAGCAGCTTGGGACCCACAGCGAACACTGAAGCTTTCTTT. Translated: CASSLGPTANTEAFF.

The V gene is TRBV29-1, the J gene TRBJ2-2, with TRBD2 identical over 7 bases. V dropped 3 bases and J dropped 5; count of bases not matched to a gene: 3. CDR3 length: 13 amino acids. Germline V gives CDR1 SQVTM, CDR2 ANQGSEA. In DNA form, the CDR3 reads TGCAGCGTTGACCCCGGGGGGACCGGGGAGCTGTTTTTT. It encodes CSVDPGGTGELFF.

V gene TRBV19 combines with J gene TRBJ2-3; possible D gene TRBD2, 6 bases. Germline V gives CDR1 LNHDA, CDR2 SQIVND (reference sequence). The CDR3 runs 15 residues. The germline V and J ends were trimmed by 1 base and 3 bases, with 11 bases remaining between them. The CDR3 DNA sequence: TGTGCCAGTAGTATAGGCGGGGTGAATACAGATACGCAGTATTTT. Its protein is CASSIGGVNTDTQYF.

This rearrangement joins TRBV5-1 to TRBJ2-2, with D possibly TRBD2 on 5 matching bases. The CDR3 consists of 12 residues. Between the trimmed V and J ends, which lost 4 bases and 5 bases, there was a span of 6 bases. The V gene's germline CDR1 is SGHRS and CDR2 YFSETQ. CDR3 in amino acids: CASSTGTGELFF. The DNA of the CDR3 is TGCGCCAGCAGCACGGGAACCGGGGAGCTGTTTTTT.

The chain is built from TRBV4-1 and TRBJ1-6; D is undetermined. The V end was cut by 0 bases, the J end by 10 bases, with 7 bases between. The germline V gene encodes CDR1 MGHRA and CDR2 YSYEKL. There are 13 residues in the CDR3. In DNA form, the CDR3 reads TGCGCCAGCAGCCAAGATCGGGGATCACCCCTCCACTTT. It is translated as CASSQDRGSPLHF.

The chain has TRBV20-1 and TRBJ1-3, with D possibly being TRBD1 (5 bases). Germline CDR1 is DFQATT and CDR2 is SNEGSKA (reference sequence). This CDR3 has 12 residues. V gave up 3 bases and J gave up 8 bases, with 11 bases separating them. The CDR3 sequence: CSASARDHTIYF. DNA for the CDR3: TGCAGTGCTAGTGCCAGGGATCACACCATATATTTT.

A note on this clone: This same CDR3 is encoded by further DNA sequences in the sample. The V gene is TRBV19, the J gene TRBJ2-3; weak D call: TRBD1 (6 bases). V lost 3 bases, J lost 0 bases, and 13 bases lay in between. This CDR3 has 16 residues. Germline lookup yields CDR1 LNHDA and CDR2 SQIVND (reference sequence). The CDR3 here is CASSIVGARSTDTQYF. In DNA, the CDR3 is TGTGCCAGTAGTATCGTGGGGGCGCGTAGCACAGATACGCAGTATTTT.

The rearrangement joins TRBV2 to TRBJ1-1; D is perhaps TRBD1 (5 bases). Trimming took 4 bases from V and 7 from J, leaving 7 bases between them. The CDR3 runs to 11 residues. Germline V CDR1 and CDR2: SNHLY, FYNNEI. CDR3 loop: CASSGQSEAFF. Here the CDR3 DNA reads TGTGCCAGCAGTGGACAGAGTGAAGCTTTCTTT.

The chain employs TRBV4-2 and TRBJ1-5; TRBD1 aligns across 8 bases. J was trimmed by 1 base and V by 1 base; bases with no gene match: 3. Germline V gene data show CDR1 as LGHNA and CDR2 as YNFKEQ. This CDR3 has 16 residues. The CDR3 loop reads CASSQGQGRSNQPQHF. The CDR3 DNA sequence: TGTGCCAGCAGCCAAGGACAGGGGAGGAGCAATCAGCCCCAGCATTTT.

The J gene is TRBJ1-3, the V gene TRBV2, with 9 bases aligning to TRBD1. Germline V gene sequence: CDR1 SNHLY, CDR2 FYNNEI. This CDR3 comprises 15 residues. V was clipped by 4 bases and J by 2 bases; unmatched bases: 3. In nucleotides, the CDR3 is TGTGCCAGCAGTGGGACAGGGGTGCCTGGAAACACCATATATTTT. Residues: CASSGTGVPGNTIYF.

The chain links TRBV24-1 to TRBJ2-3; TRBD1 is a possible D gene (6 bases). V lost 4 bases and J 6 bases, leaving 16 bases between the germline ends. Looked up from germline, CDR1 is KGHDR and CDR2 is SFDVKD. CDR3 length: 15 amino acids. CDR3 coding DNA: TGTGCCACCAGTGACCCTCAGGGGCCGATGGATACGCAGTATTTT. This gives the protein CATSDPQGPMDTQYF.

This chain uses TRBV5-1 with TRBJ2-5, with 8 bases that match TRBD2. With V trimmed by 0 bases and J by 5 bases, 12 bases remained unmatched. This CDR3 spans 17 amino acids. Germline V lookup: CDR1 SGHRS, CDR2 YFSETQ. The CDR3 DNA follows: TGCGCCAGCAGCTTGGGACTAGCGCGCGGGAGCGCTGAGACCCAGTACTTC. Its protein is CASSLGLARGSAETQYF.

In the case of this clone: At the DNA level, this CDR3 is encoded by other sequences in the same sample as well. This chain joins TRBV11-2 and TRBJ2-2, with D tentatively TRBD2 (6 bases). CDR3 size: 13 residues. Between the trimmed V and J ends, which lost 1 base and 6 bases, there was a span of 6 bases. Germline V gene sequence: CDR1 SGHAT, CDR2 FQNNGV. Here the CDR3 reads CASSLGGAGELFF. CDR3 sequence (DNA): TGTGCCAGCAGCTTAGGCGGGGCCGGGGAGCTGTTTTTT.

V gene TRBV10-3 combines with J gene TRBJ1-1; 7 bases agree with TRBD1. V lost 10 bases to trimming and J lost 4 bases; unmatched junction nucleotides: 15. Germline loops: CDR1 ENHRY, CDR2 SYGVKD. The CDR3 runs to 15 residues. The CDR3 is CATSTGTTEFTEAFF. The CDR3 DNA reads as TGTGCCACCTCGACAGGGACGACAGAATTCACTGAAGCTTTCTTT.

The chain is built from TRBV28 and TRBJ1-6; the D is unclear. The CDR3 consists of 11 residues. V shed 6 bases and J shed 7 bases, with 4 bases lying between them. Per germline, CDR1 MDHEN and CDR2 SYDVKM. This CDR3 reads CASSSNSPLHF. The CDR3 DNA is TGTGCCAGCAGCTCCAATTCACCCCTCCACTTT.

The genes are TRBV7-8 and TRBJ1-2; 8 nucleotides agree with TRBD1. The V gene end was trimmed by 0 bases and the J gene end by 5 bases; junction bases not matched to a gene: 5. Germline V gives CDR1 SGHVS, CDR2 FQNEAQ. The CDR3 totals 15 residues. The CDR3 nucleotides are TGTGCCAGCAGCTTAGCGACAGGGGAGGAGTATGGCTACACCTTC. This translates into CASSLATGEEYGYTF.

The chain has TRBV6-5 and TRBJ1-2; 8 bases are shared with TRBD1. CDR3 length equals 15 residues. Germline-derived CDR1 and CDR2 are MNHEY and SVGAGI. Trimming at V came to 0 bases and at J to 3 bases, leaving 3 bases not matched to a gene. The CDR3 loop is CASSYSLDRDYGYTF. In nucleotides, the CDR3 is TGTGCCAGCAGTTACTCGTTGGACAGGGACTATGGCTACACCTTC.

This clone was counted a single time. The chain uses TRBV7-3 and TRBJ2-7, with D possibly matching TRBD1 (6 bases). The CDR3 is made up of 15 amino acids. With 5 bases removed from V and 2 bases from J, the gap between germline ends came to 16 bases. Germline CDR1 SGHTA, CDR2 FQGTGA. In DNA form, the CDR3 reads TGTGCCAGCAGCCCGGGACAATCGGGGCCCTACGAGCAGTACTTC. Translation gives CASSPGQSGPYEQYF.

This chain links TRBV19 with TRBJ1-3; 7 nucleotides align to TRBD1. J gave up 0 bases and V 5 bases, and 7 bases lay outside the gene matches. The CDR3 is made up of 16 amino acids. The germline V gene encodes CDR1 LNHDA and CDR2 SQIVND (reference sequence). The CDR3 is CASSSYRGPSGNTIYF. The CDR3 region has the DNA TGTGCCAGTAGTTCCTACAGGGGTCCCTCTGGAAACACCATATATTTT.